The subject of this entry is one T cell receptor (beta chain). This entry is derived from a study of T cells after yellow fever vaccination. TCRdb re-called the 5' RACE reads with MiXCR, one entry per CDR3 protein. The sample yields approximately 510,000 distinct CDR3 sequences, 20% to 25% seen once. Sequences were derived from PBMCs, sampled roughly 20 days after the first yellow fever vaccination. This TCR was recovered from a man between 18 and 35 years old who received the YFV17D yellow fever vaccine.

CDR3 in DNA: TGTGCCAGCAGTGGACAGGGACAGGGGATCGTTCGGGCTTTCTTT. Amino acid sequence: CASSGQGQGIVRAFF. The chain combines TRBV6-1 with TRBJ1-1; 10 nucleotides line up with TRBD1. The germline gives CDR1 MNHNS, CDR2 SASEGT. CDR3 length: 15 amino acids. Trimming took 4 bases from V and 11 from J; bases not matched to a gene: 13.